This entry features one T cell receptor (beta chain) sequence. The source of the sample is a study of T-cell memory formation after mild COVID-19. TCRdb reprocessed the 5' RACE reads with MiXCR, giving one entry per CDR3 protein. This table holds fewer than 600,000 distinct CDR3 sequences, less than 25% found once. This sequence originates from an adult woman who had mild COVID-19 (a few samples of this study predate the infection). Cell type and time point are not known. What was sequenced was PBMCs or a T cell subset sorted from them (not recorded which).

The CDR3 loop reads CASSVDRDETGELFF. The CDR3 bases are TGTGCCAGCAGCGTCGACAGGGATGAGACCGGGGAGCTGTTTTTT. V usage is TRBV9 and J usage is TRBJ2-2; 7 positions agree with TRBD1. CDR1 is SGDLS and CDR2 is YYNGEE in the germline V gene. CDR3 length: 15 amino acids. V lost 2 bases and J lost 5; bases outside the gene matches: 6.